This TCR beta chain was found in a study of T-cell reconstitution after alpha-beta-depleted transplantation in children (dated by TCRdb to the mid-2010s). Regarding the study in general: Using TCR repertoire profiling, the study quantitatively followed how T-cell immune reconstitution unfolded in children after TCRalphabeta/CD19-depleted allogeneic hematopoietic cell transplantation.

As regards this clonotype: Its antigen has not been determined. Within one base of it there is no much larger clone, and no base qualities were kept.

The germline V gene provides CDR1 LGHNA and CDR2 YSLEER. There are 16 amino acids in the CDR3, from cysteine to phenylalanine inclusive. Of the read, only the CDR3 DNA is kept; its 48 bases are in frame from base 1. Trimming takes 0 bases off V and 0 bases off J; junction bases not matched to a gene: 3. The library was generated by PCR. Sequencer: Illumina HiSeq 2500. Molecular barcoding was employed in the preparation of TCR libraries, with unique molecular identifiers being used to normalize TCRbeta repertoire quantification. TCRdb reanalyzed the raw reads on its own, using fastp at Q25 for trimming and MiXCR for clone calling, and kept in-frame beta chains. Rows are unified per CDR3 protein, each entry keeping the most common DNA and genes. This sample is represented by hundreds of thousands of distinct CDR3 sequences; 15% to 20% of them were singletons. The ten largest account for around 38% of the sample.

The treatment or condition label, read with the paper, signifies: allogeneic hematopoietic cell transplantation with graft depleted of TCRalphabeta T cells and CD19 B cells. TCRalphabeta/CD19-depleted allogeneic hematopoietic cell grafts were given to the transplant recipients, all of whom were children. Study-level results and caveats: Hyperexpanded clone frequencies declined over subsequent months; after one year, T-cell counts and TCRbeta diversity were mostly attributed to newly produced T cells. In some patients, the high TCRbeta diversity seen at day 60 was put down to recipient T cells and intrathymic progenitors that had survived conditioning. About two months after transplant, the apparently early recovery of alphabetaT-cell counts reportedly depended on just several hundred clones that had expanded rapidly and came from non-depleted graft cells.

The V and J segments used are TRBV4-3 and TRBJ2-7, and TRBD1 aligns with 9 junction nucleotides. Material: PBMCs, mostly from graft donor cells, obtained 360 days after TCRalphabeta/CD19-depleted stem cell transplant. This receptor was identified in a male patient aged 2 to 10 who had a stem cell transplant for acute lymphoblastic leukemia, so the T cells may come from the graft donor. The nucleotide sequence reads as follows: TGCGCCAGCAGCCAAGATCAACAGGGGGCCTCCTACGAGCAGTACTTC. Translation gives CASSQDQQGASYEQYF.